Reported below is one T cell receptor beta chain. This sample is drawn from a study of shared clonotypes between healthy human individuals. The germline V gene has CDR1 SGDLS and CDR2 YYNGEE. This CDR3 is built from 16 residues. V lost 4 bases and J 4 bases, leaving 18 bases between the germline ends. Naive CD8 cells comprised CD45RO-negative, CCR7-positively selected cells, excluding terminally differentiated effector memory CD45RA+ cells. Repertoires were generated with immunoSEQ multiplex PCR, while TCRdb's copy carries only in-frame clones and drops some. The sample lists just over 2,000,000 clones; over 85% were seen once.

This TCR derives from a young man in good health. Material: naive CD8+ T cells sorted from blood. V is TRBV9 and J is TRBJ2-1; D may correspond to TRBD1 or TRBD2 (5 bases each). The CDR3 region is CASSPHRDLVYNEQFF. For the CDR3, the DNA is TGTGCCAGCAGCCCTCACCGGGACCTCGTATACAATGAGCAGTTCTTC.